This entry concerns a single TCR beta chain. This entry comes from a study of shared T cell receptors in the human thymus. Using immunoSEQ multiplex PCR, the repertoire was profiled, and TCRdb retains in-frame clones only, with some absent. The sample includes hundreds of thousands of clones, about 90% of them seen just once. This CDR3 is 15 amino acids long. In germline, CDR1 is MDHEN, CDR2 SYDVKM. V was cut by 6 bases and J by 2 bases, with 15 bases left in between. Another study also made use of these data, one on human thymus T cells.

The sequencing input was thymocytes. The TCR originated in a boy younger than two with a congenital heart defect. The chain links TRBV28 to TRBJ2-3; weak D call: TRBD2 (5 bases). DNA for the CDR3: TGTGCCAGCAGGAGCGGTTTCTTCCTCACAGATACGCAGTATTTT. It codes for CASRSGFFLTDTQYF. The variable domain in full, with the rest retrieved from reference TRBV28 and TRBJ2-3, is DVKVTQSSRYLVKRTGEKVFLECVQDMDHENMFWYRQDPGLGLRLIYFSYDVKMKEKGDIPEGYSVSREKKERFSLILESASTNQTSMYLCASRSGFFLTDTQYFGPGTRLTVL.